The clone carrying this TCR beta chain was found a few times. Purity exceeding 95% was reached by all sorted populations. The sample belongs to a study of beta chain features in type 1 diabetes. In the study overall: Patients looked much like healthy donors when it came to age, gender and cell yields. The number of sorted cells examined across all samples was around 99 million.

Sequencing targeted expressed TCRB transcripts, as all isolated RNA had been reverse transcribed. Using immunoSEQ multiplex PCR, the repertoire was profiled, and TCRdb retains in-frame clones only, with some absent. This table holds 200,000 to 250,000 clones, 11% found once. The CDR3 covers 16 residues. Germline CDR1 is SNHLY and CDR2 is FYNNEI. Between the trimmed V and J ends, which lost 6 bases and 0 bases, there was a span of 15 bases. The chain combines TRBV2 with TRBJ2-1; a weak D match, TRBD1 (6 bases). The clonotype comes from a man between 18 and 35 years old in good health. Sample: central memory CD4+ T cells from blood. The CDR3 nucleotides are TGTGCCAGCAGCGCACAGGGCTTAAGCTCCTACAATGAGCAGTTCTTC. Translated, it gives CASSAQGLSSYNEQFF.